The 31 T cell receptor beta chains presented below share a single source sample, sequenced in a study of cytomegalovirus exposure and HLA in healthy donors. This PCR relied on a set of 60 Vbeta primers and 13 Jbeta primers. The data were produced by immunoSEQ multiplex PCR, yet TCRdb's version contains in-frame clones alone and is incomplete. The table includes about 130,000 clones, around 72% detected once. The source material was PBMCs. The receptors were sampled from a man aged 50-59 years in good health and CMV-seropositive.

V and J are TRBV7-9 and TRBJ1-2, with D possibly matching TRBD1 (5 bases). Germline V CDR1 and CDR2: SEHNR, FQNEAQ (reference sequence). The CDR3 covers 13 residues. Deletions cut 3 bases from V and 3 bases from J, with 8 bases between. For the CDR3, the DNA is TGTGCCAGCAGCTTTCAGGGCTACTATGGCTACACCTTC. Translation gives CASSFQGYYGYTF. Using reference TRBV7-9 and TRBJ1-2 for the parts outside the CDR3, the full variable domain is DTGVSQNPRHKITKRGQNVTFRCDPISEHNRLYWYRQTLGQGPEFLTYFQNEAQLEKSRLLSDRFSAERPKGSFSTLEIQRTEQGDSAMYLCASSFQGYYGYTFGSGTRLTVV.

This clone was found a few times. This chain uses TRBV6-5 with TRBJ1-1; 7 nucleotides align to TRBD1. Germline V lookup: CDR1 MNHEY, CDR2 SVGAGI. The CDR3 extends over 14 amino acids. V was pared by 5 bases and J by 1 base, with 4 bases of the junction left unmatched. The DNA for the CDR3 is TGTGCCAGCAGTCGGACAGGATCGAACACTGAAGCTTTCTTT. Amino acid sequence: CASSRTGSNTEAFF.

J is TRBJ1-1 and V is TRBV7-8; D gene unclear. This CDR3 region has 14 residues. Trimming left V 1 base short and J 11 bases short, with 17 bases between. The germline CDR1 and CDR2 sequences are SGHVS and FQNEAQ. For the CDR3, the DNA is TGTGCCAGCAGCTTAGTGTCTGGCGGCCTCGAGGCTTTCTTT. It is translated as CASSLVSGGLEAFF.

The CDR3 reads CSANAGVGYTF. CDR3 DNA sequence: TGCAGTGCTAACGCGGGGGTTGGCTACACCTTC. The V call is TRBV20-1, the J call TRBJ1-2; a possible D gene is TRBD1 (5 bases). The V end was cut by 4 bases, the J end by 7 bases, with 10 bases between. This CDR3 is 11 amino acids long. Germline V CDR1 and CDR2: DFQATT, SNEGSKA (reference sequence).

V is TRBV27 and J is TRBJ2-7, with 8 bases that match TRBD2. The CDR3 loop spans 14 amino acids. In germline, CDR1 is MNHEY, CDR2 SMNVEV (reference sequence). The V segment lost 6 bases and the J segment 2 bases; nucleotides outside the gene matches: 6. The CDR3: CASRVQRGPYEQYF. For the CDR3, the DNA is TGTGCCAGCAGGGTGCAGCGGGGGCCCTACGAGCAGTACTTC.

As DNA, the CDR3 is TGTGCCAGCAGTTTAAACAGGAACTATGGCTACACCTTC. This gives the protein CASSLNRNYGYTF. This chain joins TRBV27 and TRBJ1-2; D is possibly TRBD1 (5 bases). Germline lookup yields CDR1 MNHEY and CDR2 SMNVEV (reference sequence). The length of the CDR3 is 13 residues. V was cut by 2 bases and J by 2 bases, with 6 bases left in between.

The rearrangement joins TRBV2 to TRBJ2-3, with D possibly matching TRBD2 (6 bases). Trimming stripped 6 bases from V and 1 base from J, with 14 bases between. The germline gives CDR1 SNHLY, CDR2 FYNNEI. The CDR3 is made up of 15 amino acids. This chain's CDR3 is CASSQSGPRTDTQYF. The CDR3 DNA sequence: TGTGCCAGCAGCCAAAGCGGGCCCCGCACAGATACGCAGTATTTT. Full variable domain (missing parts from reference TRBV2 and TRBJ2-3): EPEVTQTPSHQVTQMGQEVILRCVPISNHLYFYWYRQILGQKVEFLVSFYNNEISEKSEIFDDQFSVERPDGSNFTLKIRSTKLEDSAMYFCASSQSGPRTDTQYFGPGTRLTVL.

The chain is built from TRBV7-2 and TRBJ1-2; 7 nucleotides align to TRBD1. This CDR3 has 15 amino acids. The germline gives CDR1 SGHTA, CDR2 FQGNSA. The V segment lost 5 bases and the J segment 3 bases; nucleotides outside the gene matches: 9. CDR3 protein: CASSLTGVRYYGYTF. The CDR3 DNA is TGTGCCAGCAGCCTTACAGGGGTACGGTACTATGGCTACACCTTC.

The chain couples TRBV9 to TRBJ2-1; D might be TRBD2 (5 bases). V lost 2 bases and J lost 9, with 18 bases in between. The CDR3 runs 15 residues. CDR1 and CDR2 from the germline V gene are SGDLS and YYNGEE. The CDR3 is CASSVDFSLSVEQFF. CDR3 bases: TGTGCCAGCAGCGTGGACTTTAGTTTATCGGTTGAGCAGTTCTTC.

This clone was recorded a few times. The chain is built from TRBV16 and TRBJ1-2; 7 positions agree with TRBD1. Trimming removed 0 bases from V and 10 bases from J; junction bases left unmatched: 11. Germline V gene data show CDR1 as KGHSY and CDR2 as FQNENV. This CDR3 is 15 amino acids long. The DNA for the CDR3 is TGTGCCAGCAGCCAATCGTTACAGGGGACCAGAGACTACACCTTC. This codes for CASSQSLQGTRDYTF.

The count of this clone is one. The J gene is TRBJ1-2, the V gene TRBV20-1; D call uncertain. Trimming removed 6 bases at V and 3 bases at J, with 5 bases between. The CDR3 length is 10 residues. In germline, CDR1 is DFQATT, CDR2 SNEGSKA (reference sequence). The CDR3 loop is CSASDYGYTF. The CDR3 region has the DNA TGCAGTGCGTCAGACTATGGCTACACCTTC.

The V and J genes are TRBV11-3 and TRBJ2-7; D perhaps matches TRBD1 (6 bases). This CDR3 spans 14 amino acids. Germline values: CDR1 SGHNT, CDR2 YENEEA. V was trimmed by 5 bases and J by 6 bases, leaving 17 bases between them. CDR3 sequence reads: CASSSRTEPFEQYF. CDR3 bases: TGTGCCAGCAGCAGCCGGACAGAGCCTTTCGAGCAGTACTTC.

This clone was counted a few times. The J gene is TRBJ2-1, the V gene TRBV2, with TRBD2 matching over 11 bases. Unmatched junction bases numbered 0, after V lost 6 bases and J lost 2 bases. This CDR3 spans 14 amino acids. Germline CDR1 is SNHLY and CDR2 is FYNNEI. DNA for the CDR3: TGTGCCAGCAGGGGACTAGCGGCCTACAATGAGCAGTTCTTC. It encodes CASRGLAAYNEQFF. Filled out from reference TRBV2 and TRBJ2-1, the complete variable domain reads EPEVTQTPSHQVTQMGQEVILRCVPISNHLYFYWYRQILGQKVEFLVSFYNNEISEKSEIFDDQFSVERPDGSNFTLKIRSTKLEDSAMYFCASRGLAAYNEQFFGPGTRLTVL.

V is TRBV7-6 and J is TRBJ1-6; tentatively, D is TRBD1 (5 bases). Germline values: CDR1 SGHVS, CDR2 FNYEAQ. V was pared by 5 bases and J by 7 bases, with 12 bases between. CDR3 length: 14 residues. DNA for the CDR3: TGTGCCAGCAGCCTGCGACAGCTCAATTCACCCCTCCACTTT. Its protein is CASSLRQLNSPLHF.

The DNA for the CDR3 is TGCAGCGTTGTATCTGGGACAGCTAACACTGAAGCTTTCTTT. Translating it yields CSVVSGTANTEAFF. V usage is TRBV29-1 and J usage is TRBJ1-1; TRBD1 matches at 7 bases. V shed 4 bases, J shed 2 bases, and the junction held 7 bases outside the gene matches. Per germline, CDR1 SQVTM and CDR2 ANQGSEA. This CDR3 is 14 amino acids long.

The chain couples TRBV7-9 to TRBJ1-5, with 8 bases aligning to TRBD1. The germline gives CDR1 SEHNR, CDR2 FQNEAQ (reference sequence). This CDR3 has 15 residues. After removal of 5 bases from V and 7 bases from J, the junction contained 10 bases not matched to a gene. CDR3 sequence: CASSPGTGGTQPQHF. The CDR3 bases are TGTGCCAGCAGCCCAGGGACAGGCGGGACCCAGCCCCAGCATTTT.

V usage is TRBV18 and J usage is TRBJ2-7; D possibly corresponds to TRBD1 (6 bases). CDR1 KGHSH and CDR2 LQKENI come from the germline V gene. The CDR3 totals 13 residues. The V gene lost 11 bases and the J gene lost 2 bases, with 16 bases spanning the gap. CDR3 region: CASQTGQTYEQYF. In DNA, the CDR3 is TGTGCCTCCCAGACAGGACAGACCTACGAGCAGTACTTC.

V gene TRBV6-5 combines with J gene TRBJ1-2; possible D gene TRBD1, 5 bases. The CDR3 has 13 residues. Germline V gene sequence: CDR1 MNHEY, CDR2 SVGAGI. The germline V and J ends were trimmed by 9 bases and 3 bases, with 14 bases remaining between them. The CDR3 DNA is TGTGCCAGTAGACGACAGTCTGACTATGGCTACACCTTC. As protein: CASRRQSDYGYTF.

This sequence joins TRBV27 and TRBJ2-1, with 9 bases aligning to TRBD2. The J segment lost 7 bases and the V segment lost 5 bases, leaving 6 bases of the junction unmatched. Germline lookup yields CDR1 MNHEY and CDR2 SMNVEV (reference sequence). There are 14 residues in the CDR3. CDR3 amino acids: CASSPSGARNEQFF. Written as DNA, the CDR3 is TGTGCCAGCAGTCCTAGCGGGGCCAGGAATGAGCAGTTCTTC.

This clone has only a few counts. V is TRBV6-5 and J is TRBJ1-1; weak D call: TRBD1 (5 bases). The CDR3 runs 13 residues. Trimming removed 7 bases from V and 1 base from J, with 10 bases in between. The germline V gene encodes CDR1 MNHEY and CDR2 SVGAGI. In nucleotides, the CDR3 is TGTGCCAGCACGAGGACACAGAACACTGAAGCTTTCTTT. Protein sequence: CASTRTQNTEAFF.

The CDR3 reads CASSDRTTSTDTQYF. In DNA form, the CDR3 reads TGTGCCAGCAGCGACCGGACAACTAGCACAGATACGCAGTATTTT. The chain has TRBV5-4 and TRBJ2-3; possible D gene TRBD1, 5 bases. Trimming cost V 4 bases and J 0 bases, with 12 bases left between them. The CDR3 length is 15 residues. The germline V gene encodes CDR1 SGHNT and CDR2 YYREEE (reference sequence). The complete variable domain, with remaining parts taken from reference TRBV5-4 and TRBJ2-3, reads ETGVTQSPTHLIKTRGQQVTLRCSSQSGHNTVSWYQQALGQGPQFIFQYYREEENGRGNFPPRFSGLQFPNYSSELNVNALELDDSALYLCASSDRTTSTDTQYFGPGTRLTVL.

The count of this clone is one. The chain employs TRBV18 and TRBJ2-2; no firm D call. This CDR3 contains 11 residues. Trimming left V 5 bases short and J 9 bases short, with 7 bases between. Germline-derived CDR1 and CDR2 are KGHSH and LQKENI. This CDR3 is CASSADRELFF. The CDR3, as DNA: TGTGCCAGCTCAGCCGACAGGGAGCTGTTTTTT.

V gene TRBV14 combines with J gene TRBJ2-1, with 9 bases lining up with TRBD1. CDR1 is SGHDN, CDR2 FVKESK, per germline. This CDR3 has 17 residues. The V and J ends lost 0 bases and 7 bases, in that order; junction bases with no gene match: 10. In DNA form, the CDR3 reads TGTGCCAGCAGCCAAGATAGGGGACAGGGCCCCAAAAATGAGCAGTTCTTC. This encodes CASSQDRGQGPKNEQFF.

This clone was seen only once. V is TRBV5-5 and J is TRBJ2-5; D remains unclear. Germline CDR1 SGHKS, CDR2 YYEKEE (reference sequence). The germline V and J ends were trimmed by 1 base and 1 base, with 11 bases remaining between them. The CDR3 has 15 residues. CDR3 DNA sequence: TGTGCCAGCAGCTTGATCCTAAGCCTCCAAGAGACCCAGTACTTC. This encodes CASSLILSLQETQYF.

The V gene is TRBV6-5, the J gene TRBJ1-1; possible D gene TRBD1, 6 bases. Germline V gives CDR1 MNHEY, CDR2 SVGAGI. Trimming shortened V by 5 bases and J by 1 base, and 11 bases separated the two germline ends. This CDR3 region has 14 residues. The CDR3 sequence is CASSTDRRNTEAFF. The CDR3 nucleotides read TGTGCCAGCAGTACGGACAGAAGGAACACTGAAGCTTTCTTT.

This chain connects TRBV6-5 to TRBJ2-3, with 7 bases fitting TRBD1. The CDR3 sequence is 13 residues long. V dropped 5 bases and J dropped 4; count of bases not matched to a gene: 3. The germline CDR1 and CDR2 sequences are MNHEY and SVGAGI. CDR3 protein: CASSPQGPDTQYF. The DNA of the CDR3 is TGTGCCAGCAGTCCACAGGGGCCAGATACGCAGTATTTT.

This chain connects TRBV25-1 to TRBJ2-1, with a tentative D call TRBD1 (7 bases). The germline V and J ends were trimmed by 5 bases and 0 bases, with 14 bases remaining between them. The length of the CDR3 is 16 residues. Per germline, CDR1 MGHDK and CDR2 SYGVNS. The CDR3 nucleotides read TGTGCCAGCAGTACCCAGGGGGGTAACTCCTACAATGAGCAGTTCTTC. Its translation is CASSTQGGNSYNEQFF.

The V gene is TRBV6-1, the J gene TRBJ1-2; D may be TRBD1 (5 bases). Germline V gene sequence: CDR1 MNHNS, CDR2 SASEGT. V was pared by 1 base and J by 4 bases, with 7 bases between. This CDR3 has 13 amino acids. The CDR3 reads CASSEVGAYGYTF. The CDR3 DNA is TGTGCCAGCAGTGAAGTTGGGGCCTATGGCTACACCTTC.

This sequence joins TRBV29-1 and TRBJ2-2; 9 positions match TRBD1. The CDR3 consists of 17 residues. Germline V CDR1 and CDR2: SQVTM, ANQGSEA. Trimming removed 5 bases from V and 1 base from J; junction bases left unmatched: 11. The CDR3 region has the DNA TGCAGCGTTCGCCGAACGCCGGGACAGGGGAACACCGGGGAGCTGTTTTTT. Encoded protein: CSVRRTPGQGNTGELFF.

This clone was seen a handful of times. CDR3 nucleotides: TGTGCCACTCAGGGGACTAGCGGGAGAGGGGGCAATGAGCAGTTCTTC. This translates into CATQGTSGRGGNEQFF. The V gene is TRBV10-3, the J gene TRBJ2-1; 14 bases match TRBD2. From germline, CDR1 is ENHRY and CDR2 SYGVKD. V was clipped by 10 bases and J by 6 bases; unmatched bases: 11. The CDR3 spans 16 residues.

The chain employs TRBV18 and TRBJ2-5; a possible D gene is TRBD1 (5 bases). The germline gives CDR1 KGHSH, CDR2 LQKENI. The V gene lost 0 bases and the J gene lost 2 bases, with 7 bases spanning the gap. This CDR3 region has 14 residues. The CDR3 loop is CASSPPWTQETQYF. CDR3 coding DNA: TGTGCCAGCTCACCACCCTGGACACAAGAGACCCAGTACTTC.